Below, one TCR beta chain is given with its context. It has no known antigen specificity. The input lacks base qualities; no much larger clone sits a single base away. The germline V gene specifies SNHLY as CDR1 and FYNNEI as CDR2. Spanning cysteine to phenylalanine, the CDR3 consists of 15 amino acids. CDR3 DNA is the only sequence kept; it has 45 bases, read in frame from the first base. Trimming removed 6 bases from V and 7 bases from J; the gene matches leave 9 bases unexplained. TCR CDR3 regions were amplified from genomic DNA by multiplex PCR using the deep immunoSEQ assay. Extracted genomic DNA from each cell subset was distributed evenly across all wells of several immunoSEQ 96-well plates, and each plate was treated as a replicate. For sorted subsets, roughly 200 ng of genomic DNA, equivalent to tens of thousands of T cell genomes, went into each replicate PCR. Purified libraries were measured with a Qubit 3.0 fluorometer, size-checked on a Bioanalyzer 2100, and measured again with the KAPA Library Quantification kit. Every immunoSEQ 96-well plate was sequenced on a dedicated single-read 150-cycle Illumina NextSeq 550 flow cell. As for how the authors treated the data: Because the immunoSEQ output held only junctional sequences and lacked quality scores, the filtering could not match the filtering applied to full-length reads. Sequences were annotated with PyIR, a Python wrapper for IgBLAST v1.9, using IMGT germline references to assign V/J genes and CDR3. Reads with weak V/J assignments (E-value above 1e-6), missing CDR3, stop codons, out-of-frame junctions, or ambiguous translated residues were removed. V3J clonotypes were defined as sequences sharing an identical inferred V gene, J gene, and CDR3 amino acid sequence. The percentage overlap between two repertoires was calculated by dividing the number of shared unique clonotypes by the size of the smaller repertoire. RTK rarefaction, the Chao1 estimator, and Recon v2.1 estimates of unobserved clonotypes were used to assess repertoire richness. For all TCRbeta clonotypes obtained by the gDNA method from several donors, generation probabilities were computed with OLGA. TCRdb took over this immuneACCESS table, retaining in-frame rearrangements with V and J assigned. Such tables are incomplete; in checked studies, under half of the missing clones stem from an unresolved V gene, and the remainder is unexplained. That table supplies the V and J calls and clone size; D and trimming were determined from the DNA. Within this sample are around 200,000 clones, with approximately 60% of them counted one time only. The top ten constitute about 10% of the sample.

This sample is drawn from a study of shared clonotypes between healthy human individuals (dated by TCRdb to 2020 to 2022). At the level of the whole study: The cohort included a few men and a couple of women between 18 and 49 years of age. Per donor, three plates each were used for CD4 naive and CD4 memory, two for CD8 naive, and one for CD8 memory. The study deeply sequenced blood TCR repertoires of several healthy adults to estimate repertoire size and the extent of clonotype sharing between individuals. To increase sequencing depth and limit assay-specific biases, different laboratories used diverse techniques to prepare libraries and sequence TCR repertoires. Each donor's leukapheresis produced roughly between roughly 0.85 and 9.5 billion PBMCs.

Healthy HIV-negative adults with no recently reported acute infections or vaccinations were included as donors. Only Caucasian adults living in Nashville, Tennessee, USA were represented among the donors. CD4+ T cells were enriched through magnetic negative selection, after which naive cells were positively selected on CD45RA and the remaining negative fraction served as the memory subset. Blood was obtained by leukapheresis, after which PBMCs were separated by Ficoll-Histopaque density gradient centrifugation and cryopreserved in liquid nitrogen vapor phase. Analytical flow cytometry was used to check the purity and quantity of every magnetically sorted T cell population. From each sorted fraction, genomic DNA was isolated and quantified by UV absorbance on a Nanodrop 2000c. General findings and caveats noted by the study authors: Higher generation probabilities were observed for clonotypes shared by all four sorted-subset donors than for non-shared clonotypes. Sampling was limited to blood, and TCR repertoires in tissue likely differ from TCR repertoires in blood. Estimated clonotype richness was generally larger for naive than for memory subsets. Incomplete sequencing was indicated by rarefaction of sorted-subset datasets, despite the large sequencing depth. About 5% of naive CD4, roughly 3.5% of naive CD8, 2.3% of memory CD4, and less than 0.45% of memory CD8 clonotypes were shared across several donors. Because the study included a small number of donors, the genetic and exposure-history diversity represented was limited. Pairwise subsampling led to the expectation that sequencing depth would affect the degree of clonotype sharing among donors.

The chain employs TRBV2 and TRBJ2-1; the junction holds 10 bases that match TRBD2. This TCR was recovered from a man aged 30-40 years in good health. The specimen was memory CD4+ T cells sorted from blood. This sample's cell subset or site label indicates: CD45RA-negative fraction. Here is the DNA: TGTGCCAGCAGAGCTAGCGGGAGCCAAAGAAATGAGCAGTTCTTC. Its translation is CASRASGSQRNEQFF.